Listed below are T cell receptor beta chains from one sample, sequenced in a study of blood T cell repertoires in COVID-19. Sequencing was performed with immunoSEQ multiplex PCR; in TCRdb, only in-frame clones are kept and a portion is missing. The sample lists under 250,000 clones; approximately 91% were seen once. Sample: peripheral blood. These receptor sequences come from a man aged 55-75 years who had recovered from COVID-19. Each CDR3 is given with its conserved first and last residue. The D gene is left open where the match is weak. A clone size is listed for some rows: how often the clone was seen (once, few, many), or a class if it is expanded.

DNA: TGTGCCAGCAGTCAAGGCAGGGGCCTCACCGGGGAGCTGTTTTTT; CDR3: CASSQGRGLTGELFF; V: TRBV13; D: NA; size: NA; J: TRBJ2-2
DNA: TGTGCCAGCTCGATCTCGGGAGGCTTTATGAATGAGCAGTTCTTC; CDR3: CASSISGGFMNEQFF; V: TRBV18; D: TRBD2; size: once; J: TRBJ2-1
DNA: TGTGCCAGCTCACCACCCAATAGTCTTCCAGGGGGTGATGAAAAACTGTTTTTT; CDR3: CASSPPNSLPGGDEKLFF; V: TRBV18; D: TRBD1; size: NA; J: TRBJ1-4
DNA: TGTGCCTGGGTTTTCGACAGGGGTGGTCGGGAGACCCAGTACTTC; CDR3: CAWVFDRGGRETQYF; V: TRBV30; D: TRBD1; size: NA; J: TRBJ2-5
DNA: TGTGCCAGCCGGGACAGGGGGATTCAGCCCCAGCATTTT; CDR3: CASRDRGIQPQHF; V: TRBV6-6; D: TRBD1; size: NA; J: TRBJ1-5
DNA: TGTGCCAGCAGACTCGGGAGGGCCCAGGAGACCCAGTACTTC; CDR3: CASRLGRAQETQYF; V: TRBV6-5; D: TRBD2; size: NA; J: TRBJ2-5
DNA: TGCGCCAGCAGCCAAAGGGGCGGACTAGCGGGGACCGGGGACGAGCAGTACTTC; CDR3: CASSQRGGLAGTGDEQYF; V: TRBV4-1; D: TRBD2; size: few; J: TRBJ2-7
DNA: TGTGCCAGCAGTCTGAGGGGCGGGAGGGCCCTCGGGGAGCAGTACTTC; CDR3: CASSLRGGRALGEQYF; V: TRBV5-6; D: TRBD2; size: NA; J: TRBJ2-7
DNA: TGTGCCTGGACCGAAGGGACACTGAACACTGAAGCTTTCTTT; CDR3: CAWTEGTLNTEAFF; V: TRBV30; D: NA; size: NA; J: TRBJ1-1
DNA: TGTGCCAGCTCACAAGCGGGAGGTGGGGATACGCAGTATTTT; CDR3: CASSQAGGGDTQYF; V: TRBV18; D: TRBD2; size: NA; J: TRBJ2-3
DNA: TGTGCCAGCACCAGGGACAGGGGACAGCCCCAGCATTTT; CDR3: CASTRDRGQPQHF; V: TRBV12-3/TRBV12-4; D: TRBD1; size: NA; J: TRBJ1-5
DNA: TGTGCCACTATGGACAGGGGGTATGAAAAACTGTTTTTT; CDR3: CATMDRGYEKLFF; V: TRBV19; D: TRBD1; size: few; J: TRBJ1-4
DNA: TGTGCCAGCAGGGACAGGGTAGGCGAGCAGTACTTC; CDR3: CASRDRVGEQYF; V: TRBV6-6; D: TRBD1; size: NA; J: TRBJ2-7
DNA: TGTGCCAGCTCACCACCTAACAGGGAGCAGTACTTC; CDR3: CASSPPNREQYF; V: TRBV18; D: NA; size: NA; J: TRBJ2-7
DNA: TGTGCCAGCAGTGAAGACGGACAGGGGAGCACTGAAGCTTTCTTT; CDR3: CASSEDGQGSTEAFF; V: TRBV2; D: TRBD1; size: NA; J: TRBJ1-1
DNA: TGTGCCAGCAGCTCAAAACAGGGTAGTCTCCTCCACTTT; CDR3: CASSSKQGSLLHF; V: TRBV7-3; D: NA; size: NA; J: TRBJ1-6
DNA: TGTGCCAGCAGCCACCAGGGACTAGCGGCTACCTACGAGCAGTACTTC; CDR3: CASSHQGLAATYEQYF; V: TRBV9; D: TRBD2; size: NA; J: TRBJ2-7
DNA: TGCAGCGCGGGACAGGCGAGCAATCAGCCCCAGCATTTT; CDR3: CSAGQASNQPQHF; V: TRBV29-1; D: TRBD1; size: NA; J: TRBJ1-5
DNA: TGTGCCAGCAGCTTCGGCGGGAGTGCTCGGGAGCAGTACTTC; CDR3: CASSFGGSAREQYF; V: TRBV7-2; D: TRBD2; size: NA; J: TRBJ2-7
DNA: TGTGCCAGCAGCCTCGGAGGGAGTGGGAGAAACACTGAAGCTTTCTTT; CDR3: CASSLGGSGRNTEAFF; V: TRBV5-8; D: NA; size: NA; J: TRBJ1-1
DNA: TGTGCCAGCAGCTTAGTGGCGGGTAATCAGCCCCAGCATTTT; CDR3: CASSLVAGNQPQHF; V: TRBV7-8; D: NA; size: NA; J: TRBJ1-5
DNA: TGTGCCAGCAGTACCCGGACAGGGAACGAGCAGTACTTC; CDR3: CASSTRTGNEQYF; V: TRBV6-2/TRBV6-3; D: TRBD1; size: once; J: TRBJ2-7
DNA: TGTGCCAGCAGCCAAGAAGGACCGGGACAGTCAAATTCATACGAGCAGTACTTC; CDR3: CASSQEGPGQSNSYEQYF; V: TRBV14; D: TRBD1; size: NA; J: TRBJ2-7
DNA: TGTGCCAGTAGTATCTCCCGACAGGCCGTCTTCGAGCAGTACTTC; CDR3: CASSISRQAVFEQYF; V: TRBV19; D: NA; size: NA; J: TRBJ2-7
DNA: TGCAGCGTTGAGCGGGCGGTTAATGAGCAGTTCTTC; CDR3: CSVERAVNEQFF; V: TRBV29-1; D: NA; size: NA; J: TRBJ2-1
DNA: TGTGCCAGCCAGATACGGACAGGGTTTGGGGCTTTCTTT; CDR3: CASQIRTGFGAFF; V: TRBV5-6; D: TRBD1; size: NA; J: TRBJ1-1
DNA: TGCGCCAGCAGCTATGGAGCGGAGTACAATGAGCAGTTCTTC; CDR3: CASSYGAEYNEQFF; V: TRBV5-1; D: NA; size: NA; J: TRBJ2-1
DNA: TGTGCCAGCAGTCTGAGCTATGGCTACACCTTC; CDR3: CASSLSYGYTF; V: TRBV7-9; D: NA; size: NA; J: TRBJ1-2
DNA: TGTGCCATCAGTGACGCGGCAGATCCTTATGGCTACACCTTC; CDR3: CAISDAADPYGYTF; V: TRBV10-3; D: NA; size: once; J: TRBJ1-2
DNA: TGCGCCAGCAGACAGGAGATAAACACCGGGGAGCTGTTTTTT; CDR3: CASRQEINTGELFF; V: TRBV5-1; D: NA; size: NA; J: TRBJ2-2
DNA: TGTGCCACCAGTGACCCGGACAGTATCCAAGAGACCCAGTACTTC; CDR3: CATSDPDSIQETQYF; V: TRBV24-1; D: NA; size: NA; J: TRBJ2-5
DNA: TGTGCCAGCAATGGACAGGGAAGGGGTCGGGAGACCCAGTACTTC; CDR3: CASNGQGRGRETQYF; V: TRBV3-1/TRBV3-2; D: TRBD1; size: NA; J: TRBJ2-5
DNA: TGTGCCAGCATCGGGACAGGTAATCTGTATGGCTACACCTTC; CDR3: CASIGTGNLYGYTF; V: TRBV5-6; D: TRBD1; size: few; J: TRBJ1-2
DNA: TGTGCCAGCAGCTTATTATTACAGGGTCTTGGTGGCTACACCTTC; CDR3: CASSLLLQGLGGYTF; V: TRBV5-4; D: NA; size: NA; J: TRBJ1-2
DNA: TGTGCCGGGGGACGGGGAGGTAACGAGCAGTACTTC; CDR3: CAGGRGGNEQYF; V: TRBV30; D: NA; size: NA; J: TRBJ2-7
DNA: TGTGCCAGCACCTCTCCCGCCAGGTCCTACGAGCAGTACTTC; CDR3: CASTSPARSYEQYF; V: TRBV6-5; D: NA; size: NA; J: TRBJ2-7
DNA: TGTGCCAGCAGTTACCGCGGACAGCCGACTGAAGCTTTCTTT; CDR3: CASSYRGQPTEAFF; V: TRBV6-5; D: NA; size: NA; J: TRBJ1-1
DNA: TGTGCCAGCAGCTTATCCGGGAACACTGAAGCTTTCTTT; CDR3: CASSLSGNTEAFF; V: TRBV7-3; D: NA; size: NA; J: TRBJ1-1
DNA: TGTGCCAGCACCCTCGGGTGGGTGCAGACCCAGTACTTC; CDR3: CASTLGWVQTQYF; V: TRBV2; D: NA; size: NA; J: TRBJ2-5
DNA: TGTGCCAGCAGTTTCGGGGGAACGAACACCGGGGAGCTGTTTTTT; CDR3: CASSFGGTNTGELFF; V: TRBV27; D: NA; size: once; J: TRBJ2-2
DNA: TGTGCCAGTCGTAATCCCGGGACAGTCGACTATCAGCCCCAGCATTTT; CDR3: CASRNPGTVDYQPQHF; V: TRBV19; D: TRBD1; size: NA; J: TRBJ1-5
DNA: TGTGCCAGCAGTCCGGGGACTAGCGGGAGGGCCCCCCCAGATACGCAGTATTTT; CDR3: CASSPGTSGRAPPDTQYF; V: TRBV27; D: TRBD2; size: NA; J: TRBJ2-3
DNA: TGTGCCAGTAGTATGAGGCCAGGGGTGCAAAACACTGAAGCTTTCTTT; CDR3: CASSMRPGVQNTEAFF; V: TRBV19; D: NA; size: NA; J: TRBJ1-1
DNA: TGCGCCAGCAGCTTGAGGACAGGACAGGCGAACTCTGGAAACACCATATATTTT; CDR3: CASSLRTGQANSGNTIYF; V: TRBV5-1; D: TRBD1; size: NA; J: TRBJ1-3
DNA: TGTGCCAGCAGCTCAAGGGGTGGAGGGACCGAGACCCAGTACTTC; CDR3: CASSSRGGGTETQYF; V: TRBV11-1; D: NA; size: NA; J: TRBJ2-5
DNA: TGTGCCAGCAGTTTGGACCCGGAGGCCAGGCGAAATGAGCAGTTCTTC; CDR3: CASSLDPEARRNEQFF; V: TRBV27; D: NA; size: NA; J: TRBJ2-1
DNA: TGTGCCAGTAGCCCCGGAGCGCGTGGTCCCTACGAGCAGTACTTC; CDR3: CASSPGARGPYEQYF; V: TRBV19; D: NA; size: NA; J: TRBJ2-7
DNA: TGTGCCAGCAGCTTAGAGGCGGGAACCACAGATACGCAGTATTTT; CDR3: CASSLEAGTTDTQYF; V: TRBV7-6; D: NA; size: NA; J: TRBJ2-3